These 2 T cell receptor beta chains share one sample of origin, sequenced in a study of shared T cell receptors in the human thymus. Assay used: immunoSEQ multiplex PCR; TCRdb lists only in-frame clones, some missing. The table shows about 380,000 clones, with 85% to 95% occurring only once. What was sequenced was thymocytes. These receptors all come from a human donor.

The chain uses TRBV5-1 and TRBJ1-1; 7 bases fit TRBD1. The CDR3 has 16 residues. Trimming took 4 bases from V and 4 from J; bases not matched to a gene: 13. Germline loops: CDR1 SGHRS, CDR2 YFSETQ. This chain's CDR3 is CASSQNTGTESTEAFF. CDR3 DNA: TGCGCCAGCAGCCAAAATACCGGGACAGAGAGCACTGAAGCTTTCTTT.

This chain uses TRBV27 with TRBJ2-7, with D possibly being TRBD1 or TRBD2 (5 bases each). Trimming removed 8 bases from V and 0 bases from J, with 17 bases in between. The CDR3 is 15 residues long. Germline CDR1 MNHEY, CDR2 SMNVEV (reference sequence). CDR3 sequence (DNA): TGTGCCAGCGGTAGGCGCCAGGGACCCTCCTACGAGCAGTACTTC. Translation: CASGRRQGPSYEQYF.